The present entry profiles one T cell receptor (beta chain) with its context. Antigen: not known. Germline loops: CDR1 SGHDN, CDR2 FVKESK. The CDR3 has 14 residues. J was trimmed by 6 bases and V by 3 bases; bases with no gene match: 2. The data originate from a study of cytomegalovirus exposure and HLA in healthy donors. The study, taken as a whole, reports: Sequences of the TCR beta chain were said to predict the HLA-A and HLA-B alleles of most subjects accurately. The number of N-insertions in an Asian-associated ancestry cluster was reportedly below the approximately 680-donor mean in a later analysis.

Both 60 Vbeta primers and 13 Jbeta primers went into the PCR. Method: immunoSEQ multiplex PCR; TCRdb's copy keeps in-frame clones and lacks some. Of about 140,000 clones listed, 73% are singletons. V is TRBV14 and J is TRBJ2-2, with TRBD1 identical over 9 bases. The sequenced material came from PBMCs. This sequence originates from a woman aged 40 to 50 in good health and CMV-seronegative. The CDR3 DNA follows: TGTGCCAGCAGCCAGGGACAGGGTGCCGGGGAGCTGTTTTTT. Amino acids: CASSQGQGAGELFF.